This T cell receptor beta chain was documented in a study of T cells in Graves' hyperthyroidism and ophthalmopathy. Study results and limitations: Among thyroid clonotypes expanded above 0.001, most also appeared in blood.

It was RNA transcripts that yielded the amplified TCR beta CDR3 regions. First-round RT-PCR with HTBI primers amplified the TCR CDR3 region. TCRdb processed the multiplex PCR reads anew with MiXCR; each CDR3 protein has one entry. The table records roughly 500,000 distinct CDR3 sequences, around a quarter of them present only once. V was clipped by 2 bases and J by 3 bases, with 26 bases between them. The CDR3 runs to 18 residues. Germline loops: CDR1 DFQATT, CDR2 SNEGSKA (reference sequence). The PBMCs were taken from 10 ml of fresh peripheral blood. Only a few counts were recorded for this clonotype. Its antigen is as yet unknown.

The source is a woman in her 30s with Graves' ophthalmopathy. The sequenced material came from blood. The V call is TRBV20-1, the J call TRBJ2-7, with no clear D. DNA of the CDR3: TGCAGTGCTAGAACCCTACACACAGCGACATGGGGATACTACGAGCAGTACTTC. This translates into CSARTLHTATWGYYEQYF.